Each of the 13 T cell receptor beta chains below was sequenced from the same sample in a study of OX40 agonist ivuxolimab in advanced cancers. Some clones are missing from TCRdb's copy, which holds only in-frame ones; the method was immunoSEQ multiplex PCR. This repertoire shows several thousand clones, roughly four fifths found once; its top ten account for approximately 12%. This sample comprised CD4+ or CD8+ T cells sorted from blood, obtained in a trial of the OX40 agonist ivuxolimab. These receptors were obtained from an adult with an advanced solid tumor such as melanoma, head and neck, liver or kidney cancer.

This clone occurred once. The rearrangement links TRBV7-6 to TRBJ2-7, with D possibly TRBD1 on 6 matching bases. The CDR3 consists of 13 residues. Germline V gives CDR1 SGHVS, CDR2 FNYEAQ. With 1 base removed from V and 3 bases from J, the gap between germline ends came to 7 bases. CDR3 sequence (DNA): TGTGCCAGCAGCTTAGGGGACAACTACGAGCAGTACTTC. It specifies CASSLGDNYEQYF.

This clone showed up just a few times. The chain carries TRBV18 and TRBJ1-3; D unclear. The germline V and J ends were trimmed by 2 bases and 4 bases, with 15 bases remaining between them. CDR1 KGHSH and CDR2 LQKENI come from the germline V gene. The CDR3 is 16 amino acids. The CDR3 loop reads CASSPDAMRKGNTIYF. Written as DNA, the CDR3 is TGTGCCAGCTCACCAGACGCTATGAGGAAGGGAAACACCATATATTTT.

This rearrangement joins TRBV6-4 to TRBJ2-7; no clear D. Germline CDR1 and CDR2: MRHNA and SNTAGT. This CDR3 region has 11 residues. Trimming left V 8 bases short and J 3 bases short, with 8 bases between. This CDR3 is CASEPFYEQYF. The CDR3 DNA sequence: TGTGCCAGCGAGCCGTTCTACGAGCAGTACTTC.

As to this clone: Other DNA sequences of this sample code for an identical CDR3. The genes are TRBV4-1 and TRBJ2-1, with D unresolved. The germline V and J ends were trimmed by 1 base and 7 bases, with 5 bases remaining between them. This CDR3 region has 12 residues. The germline V gene encodes CDR1 MGHRA and CDR2 YSYEKL. CDR3 DNA sequence: TGCGCCAGCAGCCAAGCCGGGAATGAGCAGTTCTTC. Translated, it gives CASSQAGNEQFF.

The rearrangement links TRBV11-2 to TRBJ1-1, with D possibly TRBD1 on 6 matching bases. V lost 0 bases to trimming and J lost 2 bases, with 10 bases between them. From germline, CDR1 is SGHAT and CDR2 FQNNGV. This CDR3 region has 15 residues. The CDR3, as DNA: TGTGCCAGCAGCTTAGAGGCGACAGGCAACACTGAAGCTTTCTTT. This encodes CASSLEATGNTEAFF.

The chain has TRBV4-1 and TRBJ2-1; TRBD2 matches 7 bases. The germline V gene has CDR1 MGHRA and CDR2 YSYEKL. V lost 3 bases, J lost 2 bases, and 1 base stayed unmatched. The CDR3 has 14 residues. The DNA of the CDR3 is TGCGCCAGCAGCCACACTAGCGCCTACAATGAGCAGTTCTTC. Translating it yields CASSHTSAYNEQFF.

V gene TRBV6-6 combines with J gene TRBJ2-7; D uncertain. V was clipped by 8 bases and J by 1 base, with 12 bases between them. CDR3 size: 13 residues. Germline CDR1 is MNHNY and CDR2 is SVGAGI (reference sequence). Written as DNA, the CDR3 is TGTGCCAGCTCTCCCGTCCTGTCCTACGAGCAGTACTTC. Its protein product is CASSPVLSYEQYF.

V and J are TRBV9 and TRBJ1-1, with 10 bases that match TRBD1. Trimming at V came to 0 bases and at J to 0 bases, leaving 2 bases not matched to a gene. CDR1 is SGDLS, CDR2 YYNGEE, per germline. The CDR3 spans 16 residues. The CDR3 DNA reads TGTGCCAGCAGCGTAGAGGGACAGGGGATGAACACTGAAGCTTTCTTT. The encoded protein is CASSVEGQGMNTEAFF.

The V call is TRBV5-1, the J call TRBJ2-7, with unresolved D. Germline lookup yields CDR1 SGHRS and CDR2 YFSETQ. The CDR3 is made up of 13 amino acids. Trimming cost V 0 bases and J 4 bases, with 8 bases left between them. The CDR3 spells CASSLDEDYEQYF. In DNA form, the CDR3 reads TGCGCCAGCAGCTTGGACGAGGATTACGAGCAGTACTTC.

This clone was counted only a few times. The chain has TRBV7-9 and TRBJ2-5; 13 bases agree with TRBD2. Losses at the gene ends were 5 bases for V and 1 base for J; bases not matched to a gene: 4. The CDR3 length is 16 residues. CDR1 is SEHNR and CDR2 is FQNEAQ in the germline V gene (reference sequence). DNA for the CDR3: TGTGCCAGCAGCGCCACTAGCGGGGGGGCCCAAGAGACCCAGTACTTC. Translation: CASSATSGGAQETQYF.

This chain joins TRBV15 and TRBJ2-7; TRBD1 is a possible D gene (5 bases). The V and J ends lost 0 bases and 3 bases respectively, with 9 bases between them. Germline lookup yields CDR1 LNHNV and CDR2 YYDKDF (reference sequence). The CDR3 is 14 amino acids. CDR3 in DNA: TGTGCCACCAGCAGAGATCCCGACAGCTACGAGCAGTACTTC. This translates into CATSRDPDSYEQYF.

The gene calls are TRBV25-1 and TRBJ2-3; 10 bases are a match to TRBD2. After removal of 6 bases from V and 0 bases from J, the junction contained 3 bases not matched to a gene. Looked up from germline, CDR1 is MGHDK and CDR2 is SYGVNS. The CDR3 runs 15 residues. The CDR3 sequence: CASSLTSGSTDTQYF. For the CDR3, the DNA is TGTGCCAGCAGCCTGACTAGCGGGAGCACAGATACGCAGTATTTT.

The chain combines TRBV29-1 with TRBJ2-7; 8 positions agree with TRBD1. This CDR3 contains 12 residues. Losses at the gene ends were 6 bases for V and 7 bases for J; bases not matched to a gene: 8. Germline V gene data show CDR1 as SQVTM and CDR2 as ANQGSEA. The CDR3 sequence: CSVRTGTREQYF. The CDR3 DNA reads TGCAGCGTGAGGACAGGGACGAGGGAGCAGTACTTC.